The next 32 T cell receptor beta chains were all read from a single sample in a study of beta chain features in type 1 diabetes. General study points: Shorter TCRB CDR3s, moderately but significantly so, were found in Type 1 diabetes patients in all four CD4+ subsets.

Isolated RNA was reverse transcribed in full, so expressed TCRB transcripts were sequenced. The table came from immunoSEQ multiplex PCR; TCRdb's copy has only in-frame clones and leaves some out. Here the sample spans about 53,000 clones, 63% being singletons. The antigens for these receptors are not known. Sequences were obtained from stem cell memory CD4+ T cells from blood. These receptors came from a woman in her twenties or thirties with type 1 diabetes.

V usage is TRBV6-1 and J usage is TRBJ2-3; 10 nucleotides agree with TRBD2. Trimming took 0 bases from V and 5 from J; bases not matched to a gene: 2. This CDR3 has 15 residues. The germline gives CDR1 MNHNS, CDR2 SASEGT. CDR3 protein: CASSEARLAGDTQYF. The CDR3 DNA follows: TGTGCCAGCAGTGAAGCTCGACTAGCGGGAGATACGCAGTATTTT.

The chain joins TRBV18 to TRBJ2-2; perhaps TRBD1 as D (6 bases). There are 15 residues in the CDR3. The germline V and J ends were trimmed by 4 bases and 3 bases, with 12 bases remaining between them. Germline loops: CDR1 KGHSH, CDR2 LQKENI. CDR3 residues: CASSRDTQYTGELFF. The CDR3, as DNA: TGTGCCAGCTCACGGGACACCCAATACACCGGGGAGCTGTTTTTT.

This clone occurred a few times. This rearrangement joins TRBV2 to TRBJ2-5; a weak D match, TRBD1 (5 bases). The J call could be wrong; TRBJ2-7 is a better fit for the DNA end. The germline V gene encodes CDR1 SNHLY and CDR2 FYNNEI. This CDR3 is 13 amino acids long. The CDR3 is CASSEAGLYEQYF. CDR3 in DNA: TGTGCCAGCAGTGAAGCGGGGCTATACGAGCAGTACTTC.

The chain combines TRBV7-9 with TRBJ2-5, with TRBD2 matching 12 bases. The CDR3 totals 17 residues. From germline, CDR1 is SEHNR and CDR2 FQNEAQ (reference sequence). Germline trimming cut 1 base from V and 0 bases from J; bases unmatched to any gene: 3. Written as DNA, the CDR3 is TGTGCCAGCAGCTTAGGAGGGACTAGCGGGCACCAAGAGACCCAGTACTTC. The encoded protein is CASSLGGTSGHQETQYF.

The chain is built from TRBV11-3 and TRBJ2-7; 11 bases align to TRBD2. Trimming took 6 bases from V and 1 from J; bases not matched to a gene: 5. The CDR3 loop spans 15 amino acids. Germline assignment: CDR1 SGHNT and CDR2 YENEEA. For the CDR3, the DNA is TGTGCCAGCAGGTTCGGGACTAGCGGTTCCTACGAGCAGTACTTC. It codes for CASRFGTSGSYEQYF.

The chain couples TRBV19 to TRBJ1-1; 7 nucleotides align to TRBD1. V lost 7 bases and J lost 1; bases outside the gene matches: 6. Germline assignment: CDR1 LNHDA and CDR2 SQIVND (reference sequence). This CDR3 comprises 14 residues. The chain's CDR3 is CASNHRDRNTEAFF. The DNA for the CDR3 is TGTGCCAGTAATCACCGGGACAGGAACACTGAAGCTTTCTTT.

The chain is built from TRBV7-2 and TRBJ2-3, with D perhaps TRBD1 (8 bases). This CDR3 has 14 residues. CDR1 is SGHTA and CDR2 is FQGNSA in the germline V gene. V was clipped by 10 bases and J by 4 bases, with 18 bases between them. This CDR3 reads CATGGGSQSDTQYF. For the CDR3, the DNA is TGTGCCACAGGGGGCGGGAGTCAATCAGATACGCAGTATTTT.

This clone came up a few times. Additional DNA sequences in this sample encode the identical CDR3. The CDR3 sequence: CASSSRGRGDKNIQYF. CDR3 in DNA: TGTGCCAGCAGCTCCCGCGGGAGAGGGGACAAAAACATTCAGTACTTC. The chain joins TRBV7-9 to TRBJ2-4, with 7 nucleotides matching TRBD2. The CDR3 is made up of 16 amino acids. The V gene end was trimmed by 4 bases and the J gene end by 3 bases; junction bases not matched to a gene: 9. The V gene's germline CDR1 is SEHNR and CDR2 FQNEAQ (reference sequence).

This clone was counted only a few times. This chain connects TRBV10-3 to TRBJ1-2; D uncertain. Germline CDR1 reads ENHRY; CDR2 reads SYGVKD. The V end lost 2 bases, the J end lost 0 bases, and 10 bases lay between the germline ends. The CDR3 runs to 15 residues. This CDR3 reads CAISERESTNYGYTF. The CDR3 bases are TGTGCCATCAGTGAGCGGGAGAGCACTAACTATGGCTACACCTTC.

This chain joins TRBV9 and TRBJ1-5, with no clear D. CDR3 length: 14 amino acids. Germline CDR1 and CDR2: SGDLS and YYNGEE. The V end lost 4 bases, the J end lost 7 bases, and 15 bases lay between the germline ends. CDR3 in amino acids: CASSPAEGRQPQHF. In nucleotides, the CDR3 is TGTGCCAGCAGCCCCGCTGAGGGCCGACAGCCCCAGCATTTT.

The chain links TRBV7-2 to TRBJ2-1; a possible D gene is TRBD1 (6 bases). Germline-derived CDR1 and CDR2 are SGHTA and FQGNSA. The length of the CDR3 is 15 residues. Trimming shortened V by 1 base and J by 5 bases, and 12 bases separated the two germline ends. This CDR3 reads CASSLDRQAHNEQFF. Here the CDR3 DNA reads TGTGCCAGCAGCTTAGACCGACAGGCGCACAATGAGCAGTTCTTC. Filled out from reference TRBV7-2 and TRBJ2-1, the complete variable domain reads GAGVSQSPSNKVTEKGKDVELRCDPISGHTALYWYRQSLGQGLEFLIYFQGNSAPDKSGLPSDRFSAERTGGSVSTLTIQRTQQEDSAVYLCASSLDRQAHNEQFFGPGTRLTVL.

The chain is built from TRBV4-1 and TRBJ2-4, with 7 nucleotides matching TRBD1. The CDR3 consists of 16 residues. The V segment lost 3 bases and the J segment 5 bases; nucleotides outside the gene matches: 10. Per the germline V gene, CDR1 is MGHRA and CDR2 is YSYEKL. The CDR3: CASSQVIDRVENIQYF. In DNA, the CDR3 is TGCGCCAGCAGCCAGGTTATAGACAGGGTTGAAAACATTCAGTACTTC.

The chain recombines TRBV30 with TRBJ1-3; TRBD1 matches 10 bases. There are 16 residues in the CDR3. Germline V lookup: CDR1 GTSNPN, CDR2 SVGIG (reference sequence). After removal of 0 bases from V and 4 bases from J, the junction contained 6 bases not matched to a gene. CDR3 sequence (DNA): TGTGCCTGGAGTGTAGGGGGACAGGGGATCGGAAACACCATATATTTT. Translation: CAWSVGGQGIGNTIYF.

The J gene is TRBJ2-1, the V gene TRBV30; the D is unclear. The CDR3 totals 14 residues. V lost 2 bases and J 7 bases, leaving 15 bases between the germline ends. The germline CDR1 and CDR2 sequences are GTSNPN and SVGIG (reference sequence). CDR3 loop: CAWSPPQVRNEQFF. The CDR3, as DNA: TGTGCCTGGAGTCCCCCTCAGGTTCGGAATGAGCAGTTCTTC.

V is TRBV21-1 and J is TRBJ1-1. TRBV21-1 is listed as a pseudogene. This CDR3 region has 18 residues. Here the CDR3 DNA reads TGTGCCAGCAGCAAAGACGCGGGGAATTGGACTTCTCGTACTGAAGCTTTCTTT. This gives the protein CASSKDAGNWTSRTEAFF.

The rearrangement joins TRBV18 to TRBJ1-1; 10 bases align to TRBD1. After removal of 0 bases from V and 6 bases from J, the junction contained 7 bases not matched to a gene. The CDR3 length is 16 residues. From germline, CDR1 is KGHSH and CDR2 LQKENI. The DNA for the CDR3 is TGTGCCAGCTCACCACCGGGGGGACAGGGGTTGGCTGAAGCTTTCTTT. Protein sequence: CASSPPGGQGLAEAFF.

This chain links TRBV29-1 with TRBJ1-1, with a possible D match to TRBD1 (6 bases). The CDR3 spans 13 residues. CDR1 and CDR2 from the germline V gene are SQVTM and ANQGSEA. Trimming removed 7 bases from V and 0 bases from J, with 12 bases in between. Here the CDR3 DNA reads TGCAGCGCTGGAGGACAGCTGAACACTGAAGCTTTCTTT. Translating it yields CSAGGQLNTEAFF.

The chain is built from TRBV5-1 and TRBJ2-1; 9 bases match TRBD1. Losses at the gene ends were 7 bases for V and 4 bases for J; bases not matched to a gene: 9. CDR1 is SGHRS and CDR2 is YFSETQ in the germline V gene. This CDR3 spans 15 amino acids. The CDR3 DNA reads as TGCGCCAGCGGAAGATCGGGACAGGGATACAATGAGCAGTTCTTC. Translated, it gives CASGRSGQGYNEQFF. The complete variable domain, with remaining parts taken from reference TRBV5-1 and TRBJ2-1, reads KAGVTQTPRYLIKTRGQQVTLSCSPISGHRSVSWYQQTPGQGLQFLFEYFSETQRNKGNFPGRFSGRQFSNSRSEMNVSTLELGDSALYLCASGRSGQGYNEQFFGPGTRLTVL.

A note on this clone: One end of the junction does not line up with germline, which may come from a read error. V is TRBV29-1 and J is TRBJ1-2, with 7 nucleotides matching TRBD1. The length of the CDR3 is 13 residues. Germline V gene lookup returns CDR1 SQVTM and CDR2 ANQGSEA. The CDR3 loop is CSVEGQVNYGYTF. The CDR3 DNA follows: TGCAGCGTAGAAGGACAGGTTAACTATGGCTACACCTTC.

V and J are TRBV16 and TRBJ1-2, with D unclear. The V gene's germline CDR1 is KGHSY and CDR2 FQNENV. The germline V and J ends were trimmed by 3 bases and 4 bases, with 15 bases remaining between them. CDR3 length equals 15 residues. The CDR3 loop reads CASSHPSFRGYGYTF. CDR3 DNA: TGTGCCAGCAGCCACCCTTCGTTCCGCGGCTATGGCTACACCTTC.

V and J are TRBV9 and TRBJ2-1; the D gene is possibly TRBD2 (6 bases). With 2 bases removed from V and 9 bases from J, the gap between germline ends came to 12 bases. The CDR3 is 13 residues long. The germline gives CDR1 SGDLS, CDR2 YYNGEE. This chain's CDR3 is CASSVRLGAEQFF. DNA of the CDR3: TGTGCCAGCAGCGTCCGACTAGGGGCTGAGCAGTTCTTC.

The CDR3 DNA reads as TGTGCCAGCAGCCTTGGACTAGCGAGTGATTACGAGCAGTACTTC. It codes for CASSLGLASDYEQYF. The chain couples TRBV4-2 to TRBJ2-7; 9 bases map to TRBD2. The germline CDR1 and CDR2 sequences are LGHNA and YNFKEQ. CDR3 length: 15 residues. J was trimmed by 4 bases and V by 4 bases; bases with no gene match: 8.

The gene calls are TRBV7-2 and TRBJ2-3; 16 bases match TRBD2. Germline lookup yields CDR1 SGHTA and CDR2 FQGNSA. V trimming: 5 bases; J trimming: 6 bases; junction bases outside the gene matches: 2. The CDR3 totals 15 residues. The CDR3 spells CASSAGLAGGDTQYF. CDR3 nucleotide sequence: TGTGCCAGCAGCGCGGGACTAGCGGGAGGGGATACGCAGTATTTT.

The rearrangement joins TRBV4-1 to TRBJ2-5; tentatively, D is TRBD2 (5 bases). Trimming removed 0 bases from V and 2 bases from J, with 10 bases in between. CDR1 is MGHRA and CDR2 is YSYEKL in the germline V gene. The CDR3 consists of 15 residues. In nucleotides, the CDR3 is TGCGCCAGCAGCCAAGACGGACGGGATCAAGAGACCCAGTACTTC. It encodes CASSQDGRDQETQYF.

The table lists this clone with a few counts. The chain's CDR3 is CASSPGTEDQPQHF. The CDR3 region has the DNA TGTGCCAGCTCACCCGGGACAGAGGATCAGCCCCAGCATTTT. The rearrangement links TRBV18 to TRBJ1-5; 7 bases match TRBD1. Trimming took 3 bases from V and 5 from J; bases not matched to a gene: 4. Per germline, CDR1 KGHSH and CDR2 LQKENI. CDR3 length: 14 amino acids.

The DNA of the CDR3 is TGTGCCAGCAGCTCGGGACAGAACACTGAAGCTTTCTTT. This translates into CASSSGQNTEAFF. V gene TRBV7-3 combines with J gene TRBJ1-1, with a weak D call TRBD1 (6 bases). Trimming shortened V by 4 bases and J by 1 base, and 7 bases separated the two germline ends. The CDR3 contains 13 residues. The germline V gene encodes CDR1 SGHTA and CDR2 FQGTGA.

The chain carries TRBV5-1 and TRBJ1-3, with 10 positions matching TRBD1. Germline lookup yields CDR1 SGHRS and CDR2 YFSETQ. Trimming took 4 bases from V and 4 from J; bases not matched to a gene: 8. The CDR3 totals 16 residues. CDR3 sequence reads: CASSPSGQGTGNTIYF. The CDR3 nucleotides are TGCGCCAGCAGCCCCTCGGGACAGGGGACCGGAAACACCATATATTTT. The variable domain in full, with the rest retrieved from reference TRBV5-1 and TRBJ1-3, is KAGVTQTPRYLIKTRGQQVTLSCSPISGHRSVSWYQQTPGQGLQFLFEYFSETQRNKGNFPGRFSGRQFSNSRSEMNVSTLELGDSALYLCASSPSGQGTGNTIYFGEGSWLTVV.

J is TRBJ2-6 and V is TRBV5-5, with 9 bases lining up with TRBD2. J lost 0 bases, V lost 0 bases, and 1 base had no gene match. The CDR3 is made up of 17 amino acids. Germline V gene sequence: CDR1 SGHKS, CDR2 YYEKEE (reference sequence). Written as DNA, the CDR3 is TGTGCCAGCAGCTTGGCTAGCGGGGACTCTGGGGCCAACGTCCTGACTTTC. Translated: CASSLASGDSGANVLTF.

This clone was counted once. This chain connects TRBV18 to TRBJ1-1, with TRBD1 matching over 8 bases. V shed 0 bases and J 1 base; nucleotides not matched to a gene: 1. CDR3 length equals 15 residues. CDR1 KGHSH and CDR2 LQKENI come from the germline V gene. In DNA form, the CDR3 reads TGTGCCAGCTCACCACCGGGACAGGAGAACACTGAAGCTTTCTTT. Translation: CASSPPGQENTEAFF.

V gene TRBV28 combines with J gene TRBJ2-3; D is unclear. The CDR3 length is 15 residues. The V gene's germline CDR1 is MDHEN and CDR2 SYDVKM. Trimming removed 1 base at V and 4 bases at J, with 12 bases between. The CDR3 bases are TGTGCCAGCAGTTTATTCGAGGTGCTGGCAGATACGCAGTATTTT. This gives the protein CASSLFEVLADTQYF.

The chain carries TRBV4-1 and TRBJ2-3, with 10 bases that match TRBD2. With V trimmed by 5 bases and J by 4 bases, 9 bases remained unmatched. This CDR3 comprises 16 residues. Germline CDR1 and CDR2: MGHRA and YSYEKL. This CDR3 is CASSGRTSGHSDTQYF. As DNA, the CDR3 is TGCGCCAGCAGCGGCAGGACTAGCGGCCATTCAGATACGCAGTATTTT.

J is TRBJ2-3 and V is TRBV2; 7 bases are shared with TRBD1. This CDR3 has 14 amino acids. V gave up 6 bases and J gave up 4 bases; unmatched junction bases: 7. Germline values: CDR1 SNHLY, CDR2 FYNNEI. The CDR3 protein is CASRAGGNPDTQYF. The CDR3 nucleotides read TGTGCCAGCAGGGCAGGGGGTAATCCAGATACGCAGTATTTT.